Presented here are 8 T cell receptor beta chains from one specimen sequenced in a study of response to subunit inactivated influenza vaccine. TCRdb fed the RT-PCR reads into MiXCR, producing one record per CDR3 protein. The sample holds about 650,000 distinct CDR3 sequences, 14% seen once. Source: PBMCs from blood, taken 14 days before vaccination. Receptor source: a man over 45 who received an inactivated influenza vaccine.

As for this clonotype: The junction shows a germline mismatch at one end, possibly a read error. V is TRBV20-1 and J is TRBJ1-4; 8 bases are shared with TRBD1. Germline CDR1 reads DFQATT; CDR2 reads SNEGSKA (reference sequence). This CDR3 contains 15 residues. The CDR3 here is CSARGGQGAGEKLIF. In DNA, the CDR3 is TGCAGTGCTAGAGGGGGGCAGGGGGCTGGTGAAAAACTGATTTTT.

V gene TRBV12-3 or TRBV12-4 combines with J gene TRBJ1-5; D call uncertain. With 7 bases removed from V and 5 bases from J, the gap between germline ends came to 15 bases. CDR3 length equals 14 residues. The DNA of the CDR3 is TGTGCCAGCACCATTTCCCTACAGTATCAGCCCCAGCATTTT. Amino acids: CASTISLQYQPQHF.

Only a few counts were recorded for this clonotype. V gene TRBV15 combines with J gene TRBJ1-1, with D uncertain. V was clipped by 0 bases and J by 1 base, with 12 bases between them. This CDR3 is 16 amino acids long. CDR1 and CDR2 (germline): LNHNV, YYDKDF (reference sequence). CDR3 DNA sequence: TGTGCCACCAGCAGAGATTTGTCGGGGTCGAACACTGAAGCTTTCTTT. Residues: CATSRDLSGSNTEAFF.

The DNA of the CDR3 is TGTGCCAGCAGCTTGGTAGGGATGGGGAATGAGCAGTTCTTC. It translates to CASSLVGMGNEQFF. The rearrangement links TRBV5-5 to TRBJ2-1; D is uncertain. Trimming cost V 0 bases and J 7 bases, with 11 bases left between them. The CDR3 is made up of 14 amino acids. Germline V CDR1 and CDR2: SGHKS, YYEKEE (reference sequence).

This clonotype has ten or more counts. The gene calls are TRBV5-1 and TRBJ1-6; D unresolved. V shed 4 bases and J shed 8 bases, with 13 bases lying between them. The CDR3 length is 14 residues. Germline loops: CDR1 SGHRS, CDR2 YFSETQ. CDR3 region: CASSADGQDSPLHF. CDR3 in DNA: TGCGCCAGCAGCGCCGATGGCCAGGATTCACCCCTCCACTTT.

This clonotype showed up many times. This chain links TRBV20-1 with TRBJ1-4; 7 bases fit TRBD1. V was clipped by 6 bases and J by 5 bases; unmatched bases: 6. The CDR3 loop spans 13 amino acids. CDR1 is DFQATT and CDR2 is SNEGSKA in the germline V gene (reference sequence). Written as DNA, the CDR3 is TGCAGTGCCCGGGGACAGCAGAATGAAAAACTGTTTTTT. It yields the protein CSARGQQNEKLFF.

Only a few counts were recorded for this clonotype. J is TRBJ2-1 and V is TRBV5-5; D may be TRBD1 (5 bases). From germline, CDR1 is SGHKS and CDR2 YYEKEE (reference sequence). The V end was cut by 1 base, the J end by 1 base, with 12 bases between. This CDR3 region has 16 residues. CDR3 in DNA: TGTGCCAGCAGCTTGTTCCAGGGAAGATCCTACAATGAGCAGTTCTTC. It translates to CASSLFQGRSYNEQFF.

The gene calls are TRBV5-1 and TRBJ2-5; D is unresolved. Germline loops: CDR1 SGHRS, CDR2 YFSETQ. The V end lost 2 bases, the J end lost 4 bases, and 9 bases lay between the germline ends. The CDR3 consists of 13 residues. The DNA for the CDR3 is TGCGCCAGCAGCTTCACTGTGGGAGAGACCCAGTACTTC. It yields the protein CASSFTVGETQYF.